This T cell receptor beta chain was recorded in a study of T-cell reconstitution after alpha-beta-depleted transplantation in children. Study results and caveats: Several hundred expanded graft clones reportedly were the source of alpha-beta T cells about two months after transplant. Recipient T cells and thymic progenitors that survived gave rise to the high TCRbeta diversity observed at day 60 in some patients. Newly produced T cells mostly provided counts and TCRbeta diversity after one year, as hyperexpanded clones declined.

Turning to this clonotype: Its cognate antigen is unknown.

The authors prepared the TCRbeta library with unique molecular identifiers. TCRdb reanalysed the PCR reads using MiXCR and keeps one entry per CDR3 protein. The sample lists some 830,000 distinct CDR3 sequences, 16% seen once, with roughly 5% in the top ten. The CDR3 runs to 15 residues. V gave up 3 bases and J gave up 3 bases, with 15 bases separating them. Germline CDR1 and CDR2: MNHEY and SVGAGI. The sequence derives from a male patient between 10 and 17 years old who had a stem cell transplant for acute lymphoblastic leukemia, so the T cells may come from the graft donor. The material sequenced was PBMCs, mostly from graft donor cells, taken 360 days after TCRalphabeta/CD19-depleted stem cell transplant. V and J are TRBV6-5 and TRBJ2-7, with D uncertain. DNA for the CDR3: TGTGCCAGCAGTTATTACAAACCGGACGGCTACGAGCAGTACTTC. It codes for CASSYYKPDGYEQYF.